The next 15 T cell receptor beta chains were all read from a single sample in a study of CD8 T cells in Susac syndrome. When the RNA was reverse transcribed, random hexamers were used with an input of roughly 0.45 to 1 ug. TCRdb recomputed calls from the immunoSEQ multiplex PCR reads with MiXCR, one row per CDR3 protein. Of 150,000 to 200,000 distinct CDR3 sequences in the sample, 85% to 95% were seen once. Sequencing was carried out using CD8+ T cells from PBMCs. The receptor set was obtained from a human donor with multiple sclerosis.

The CDR3 region has the DNA TGTGCCAGCAGCGGCCACGGTGGCACCGGGGAGCTGTTTTTT. Its translation: CASSGHGGTGELFF. The gene calls are TRBV7-9 and TRBJ2-2; no clear D. V was trimmed by 5 bases and J by 4 bases, leaving 11 bases between them. The CDR3 runs to 14 residues. CDR1 is SEHNR and CDR2 is FQNEAQ in the germline V gene (reference sequence).

In this sample, this clonotype turned up a few times. CDR3 protein: CAGGRFWSDEQYF. The CDR3 DNA sequence: TGTGCCGGAGGTAGATTCTGGAGCGACGAGCAGTACTTC. The chain has TRBV6-1 and TRBJ2-7; D possibly corresponds to TRBD2 (5 bases). The V gene lost 11 bases and the J gene lost 5 bases, with 19 bases spanning the gap. The CDR3 spans 13 residues. CDR1 is MNHNS, CDR2 SASEGT, per germline.

This clonotype was recorded only once. The rearrangement links TRBV3-1 to TRBJ1-5, with 8 bases matching TRBD1. This CDR3 has 15 residues. From germline, CDR1 is LGHDT and CDR2 YNNKEL (reference sequence). The trim removed 0 bases at V and 6 bases at J, leaving 4 bases unmatched. CDR3 in amino acids: CASSQDFRGLQPQHF. In nucleotides, the CDR3 is TGTGCCAGCAGCCAAGATTTCAGGGGGCTTCAGCCCCAGCATTTT.

The rearrangement joins TRBV29-1 to TRBJ2-7; TRBD1 is a possible D gene (6 bases). Trimming removed 6 bases from V and 3 bases from J, with 18 bases in between. The CDR3 totals 14 residues. The V gene's germline CDR1 is SQVTM and CDR2 ANQGSEA. The chain's CDR3 is CSVLRPGANYEQYF. CDR3 in DNA: TGCAGCGTCCTACGCCCAGGGGCGAACTACGAGCAGTACTTC.

The V gene is TRBV20-1, the J gene TRBJ1-1; D is perhaps TRBD1 (5 bases). V gave up 3 bases and J gave up 1 base, with 12 bases separating them. The CDR3 is 14 amino acids. Germline lookup yields CDR1 DFQATT and CDR2 SNEGSKA (reference sequence). The CDR3 DNA sequence: TGCAGTGCTAGGTGGGACTTACAGAACACTGAAGCTTTCTTT. It specifies CSARWDLQNTEAFF.

The chain uses TRBV25-1 and TRBJ2-5; D unresolved. Germline V gene sequence: CDR1 MGHDK, CDR2 SYGVNS. This CDR3 comprises 12 residues. V lost 4 bases and J 6 bases, leaving 9 bases between the germline ends. CDR3 nucleotides: TGTGCCAGCAGTGTTGACACCCAGACCCAGTACTTC. It specifies CASSVDTQTQYF.

The chain uses TRBV4-1 and TRBJ2-1; possible D gene TRBD1, 5 bases. Germline CDR1 MGHRA, CDR2 YSYEKL. The CDR3 contains 16 residues. V lost 4 bases to trimming and J lost 0 bases, with 13 bases between them. In DNA form, the CDR3 reads TGCGCCAGCAGCCGAATGGACACATCCTCCTACAATGAGCAGTTCTTC. Its translation: CASSRMDTSSYNEQFF.

The chain employs TRBV20-1 and TRBJ1-5; 7 nucleotides agree with TRBD1. The CDR3 has 12 amino acids. V was clipped by 6 bases and J by 6 bases; unmatched bases: 5. Germline CDR1 is DFQATT and CDR2 is SNEGSKA (reference sequence). The CDR3 sequence is CSATGVGQPQHF. The DNA for the CDR3 is TGCAGTGCCACAGGGGTCGGTCAGCCCCAGCATTTT.

The chain is built from TRBV6-5 and TRBJ2-1, with TRBD2 matching 14 bases. V lost 4 bases to trimming and J lost 8 bases; unmatched junction nucleotides: 1. In germline, CDR1 is MNHEY, CDR2 SVGAGI. The CDR3 contains 14 residues. Written as DNA, the CDR3 is TGTGCCAGCAGTTGGGGACTAGCGGGAGATGAGCAGTTCTTC. Its translation: CASSWGLAGDEQFF.

The V gene is TRBV6-6, the J gene TRBJ2-7; D uncertain. Germline CDR1 and CDR2: MNHNY and SVGAGI (reference sequence). The CDR3 has 15 amino acids. Trimming removed 2 bases from V and 5 bases from J, with 16 bases in between. CDR3: CASSYKDRHLDEQYF. DNA for the CDR3: TGTGCCAGCAGTTACAAGGACCGCCACCTCGACGAGCAGTACTTC.

The V gene is TRBV7-3, the J gene TRBJ1-2; D is ambiguous. CDR1 and CDR2 from the germline V gene are SGHTA and FQGTGA. Trimming took 6 bases from V and 3 from J, leaving 14 bases between them. CDR3 length: 14 residues. CDR3 nucleotide sequence: TGTGCCAGCAGAAAGGGAGACCTAGACTATGGCTACACCTTC. Translated, it gives CASRKGDLDYGYTF. The full variable domain, its missing parts supplied by reference TRBV7-3 and TRBJ1-2, is GAGVSQTPSNKVTEKGKYVELRCDPISGHTALYWYRQSLGQGPEFLIYFQGTGAADDSGLPNDRFFAVRPEGSVSTLKIQRTERGDSAVYLCASRKGDLDYGYTFGSGTRLTVV.

The rearrangement links TRBV20-1 to TRBJ2-5, with 8 bases that match TRBD2. Germline CDR1 reads DFQATT; CDR2 reads SNEGSKA (reference sequence). The CDR3 has 17 amino acids. V shed 5 bases and J 5 bases; nucleotides not matched to a gene: 19. In DNA, the CDR3 is TGCAGTGCTGACCCCGGGACTAGGGGCCCCAGCAGGGAGACCCAGTACTTC. It is translated as CSADPGTRGPSRETQYF.

V usage is TRBV28 and J usage is TRBJ2-3; D remains unclear. Trimming removed 2 bases at V and 0 bases at J, with 3 bases between. Germline V gives CDR1 MDHEN, CDR2 SYDVKM. This CDR3 comprises 13 residues. The CDR3 bases are TGTGCCAGCAGTTTACCCAGCACAGATACGCAGTATTTT. Its protein product is CASSLPSTDTQYF.

A few counts support this clonotype. The rearrangement joins TRBV11-2 to TRBJ2-5; D uncertain. The germline gives CDR1 SGHAT, CDR2 FQNNGV. The CDR3 is 13 amino acids. The V end was cut by 5 bases, the J end by 2 bases, with 9 bases between. The CDR3 bases are TGTGCCAGCAGCCCCCACTTACAAGAGACCCAGTACTTC. Protein: CASSPHLQETQYF.

The chain employs TRBV2 and TRBJ2-3; 14 nucleotides line up with TRBD2. CDR1 and CDR2 from the germline V gene are SNHLY and FYNNEI. Trimming at V came to 7 bases and at J to 4 bases, leaving 4 bases not matched to a gene. This CDR3 spans 15 amino acids. The CDR3 loop reads CASTGTSGSSDTQYF. The CDR3 DNA is TGTGCCAGCACCGGGACTAGCGGGAGTTCAGATACGCAGTATTTT.